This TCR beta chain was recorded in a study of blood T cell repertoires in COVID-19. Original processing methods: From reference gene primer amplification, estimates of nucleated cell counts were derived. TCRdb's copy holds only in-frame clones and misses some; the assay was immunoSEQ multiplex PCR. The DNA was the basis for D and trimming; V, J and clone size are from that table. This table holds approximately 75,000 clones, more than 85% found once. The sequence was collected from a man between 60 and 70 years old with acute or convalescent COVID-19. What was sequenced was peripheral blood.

The CDR3 bases are TGCGCCAGCAGCTTACAGGGGTTGGGCAATCAGCCCCAGCATTTT. The encoded protein is CASSLQGLGNQPQHF. This rearrangement joins TRBV5-1 to TRBJ1-5; 7 nucleotides match TRBD1. The V segment lost 2 bases and the J segment 2 bases; nucleotides outside the gene matches: 4. Germline V CDR1 and CDR2: SGHRS, YFSETQ. This CDR3 has 15 residues.